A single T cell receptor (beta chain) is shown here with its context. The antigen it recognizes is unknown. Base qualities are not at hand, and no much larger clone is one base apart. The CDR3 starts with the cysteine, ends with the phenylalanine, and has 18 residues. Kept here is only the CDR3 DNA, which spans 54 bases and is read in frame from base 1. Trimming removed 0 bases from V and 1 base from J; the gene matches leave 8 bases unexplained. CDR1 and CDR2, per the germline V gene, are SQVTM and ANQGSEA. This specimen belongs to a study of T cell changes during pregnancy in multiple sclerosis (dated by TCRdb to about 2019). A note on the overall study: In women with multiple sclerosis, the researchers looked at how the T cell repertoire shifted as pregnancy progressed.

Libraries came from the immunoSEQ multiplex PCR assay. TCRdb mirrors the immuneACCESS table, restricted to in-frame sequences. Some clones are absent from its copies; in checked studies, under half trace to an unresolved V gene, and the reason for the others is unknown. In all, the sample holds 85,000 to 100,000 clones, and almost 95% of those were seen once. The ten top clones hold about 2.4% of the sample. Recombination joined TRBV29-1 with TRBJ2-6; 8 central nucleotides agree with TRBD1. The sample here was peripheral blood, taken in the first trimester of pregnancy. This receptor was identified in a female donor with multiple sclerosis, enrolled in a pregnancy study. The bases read TGCAGCGTTGAAGATCGTCCAGGGGGCTTGTCTGGGGCCAACGTCCTGACTTTC. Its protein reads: CSVEDRPGGLSGANVLTF.